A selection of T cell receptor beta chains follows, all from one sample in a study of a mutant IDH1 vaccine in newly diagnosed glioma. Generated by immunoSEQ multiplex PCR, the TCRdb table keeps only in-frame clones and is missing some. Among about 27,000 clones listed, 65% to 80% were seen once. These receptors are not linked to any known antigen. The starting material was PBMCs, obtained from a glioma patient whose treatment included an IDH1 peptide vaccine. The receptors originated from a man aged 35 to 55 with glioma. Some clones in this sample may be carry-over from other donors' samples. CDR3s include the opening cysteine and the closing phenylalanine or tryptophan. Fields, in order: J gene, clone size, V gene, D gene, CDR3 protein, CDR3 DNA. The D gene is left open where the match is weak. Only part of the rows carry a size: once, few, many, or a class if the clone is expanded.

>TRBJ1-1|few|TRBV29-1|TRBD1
CSVKPRGLNTEAFF
TGCAGCGTCAAACCCAGGGGGCTTAACACTGAAGCTTTCTTT
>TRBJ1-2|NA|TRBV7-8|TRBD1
CASSLVEGAGGYTF
TGTGCCAGCAGCTTAGTAGAGGGGGCGGGTGGCTACACCTTC
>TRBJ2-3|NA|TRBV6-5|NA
CASRAYGDTDTQYF
TGTGCCAGCCGGGCCTACGGGGACACAGATACGCAGTATTTT
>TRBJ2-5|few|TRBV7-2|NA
CASSLRGRETQYF
TGTGCCAGCAGCTTAAGAGGTCGAGAGACCCAGTACTTC
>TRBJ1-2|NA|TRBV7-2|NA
CASSLGSVGNYGYTF
TGTGCCAGCAGCTTAGGAAGTGTAGGTAACTATGGCTACACCTTC
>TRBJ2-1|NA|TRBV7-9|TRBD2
CASSPGLAGGLTEQFF
TGTGCCAGCAGCCCCGGACTAGCGGGGGGCCTGACTGAGCAGTTCTTC
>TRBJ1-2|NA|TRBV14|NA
CASSHPGFTNYGYTF
TGTGCCAGCAGCCACCCAGGGTTCACTAACTATGGCTACACCTTC
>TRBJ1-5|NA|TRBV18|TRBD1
CASSPQGAAQPQHF
TGTGCCAGCTCACCACAGGGGGCGGCTCAGCCCCAGCATTTT
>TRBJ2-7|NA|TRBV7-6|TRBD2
CASSPRTSGERVTGEQYF
TGTGCCAGCAGCCCTAGGACTAGCGGGGAAAGAGTGACTGGGGAGCAGTACTTC
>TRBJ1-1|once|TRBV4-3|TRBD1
CASSQIGQGLRTEAFF
TGCGCCAGCAGCCAAATAGGACAGGGCTTGAGGACTGAAGCTTTCTTT